This TCR beta chain was profiled in a study of beta chain features in type 1 diabetes (dated 2018 in TCRdb). About the investigation overall: Patients and healthy donors did not differ in mean age, gender distribution, total cell number or subset yield. A total of 100 million to 140 million sorted cells were examined across all samples, and the number of cells per subset was strongly correlated with RNA yield. Regulatory and stem cell-like memory subsets were isolated from only 8 patients and roughly eight healthy donors, whereas naive and central memory subsets came from all 30 or so donors. In the study, recently diagnosed type 1 diabetes patients and matched healthy donors were compared on the TCRB repertoires of their sorted circulating CD4+ T cell subsets. Study-wide conclusions, independent of this receptor: Because cDNA was sequenced instead of genomic DNA, highly expressing activated cells could be over-represented, though the groups showed no difference in activation or CD3 levels. At VDJ recombination sites, type 1 diabetes patients had fewer insertions and more deleted nucleotides, which implies abnormalities in thymic rearrangement. A moderate but significant shortening of TCRB CDR3 length was observed in type 1 diabetes patients in all four CD4+ subsets. Shorter templates might have been favored by PCR, but patient and control samples were amplified and corrected together, so both groups would have been affected equally by any skew. Only small numbers of individuals were included in the HLA sub-analyses, which left unresolved whether HLA type had any influence on TCRB rearrangement. The naive, central memory and regulatory TCRB repertoires appeared to resemble one another more closely among patients than among healthy donors.

In regard to this clone: The target of this receptor is not known. No clone much larger than this one lies a single base away; base qualities are absent.

The entire amount of isolated RNA was reverse transcribed using the High Capacity cDNA Reverse Transcription Kit, so the sequenced TCRB transcripts were expressed ones. Deep immunoSEQ sequencing was applied to naive, central memory and regulatory T cell samples, giving an average of around 3.4 million total reads per sample. After sorted cells were lysed in RLT buffer, RNA was extracted with DNase-treated RNeasy Micro or Mini kits, with the choice depending on cell number. Each cell subset was processed separately to prevent cross-contamination, with patient and healthy donor samples processed together. The immunoSEQ multiplex PCR was used to amplify TCRB sequences from cDNA, yielding 87-bp fragments that span the CDR3 region. Sequencing of the amplicons was done on the Illumina HiSeq platform. The source study handled its data this way. PCR bias was computationally corrected using synthetic template baselines, reads within Hamming distance 2 were collapsed, and singletons that could not be merged were discarded. Reads were aligned against IMGT to assign V, D and J genes, CDR3 length and insertions or deletions at six rearrangement sites. Within each subset, clonotype counts were normalized to sorted cell number, after which true diversity and Gini coefficients were computed with the tcR R package. The overlap coefficient, calculated on TCRB nucleotide sequences, was used to measure repertoire sharing. Out-of-frame TCRB sequences from naive cells were analyzed as a proxy for the pre-selection repertoire. Entries here come from immuneACCESS through TCRdb and include only in-frame sequences with V and J called. Some clones fail to appear in such tables; in the studies checked, an unresolved V gene covers under half of the shortfall, and the cause of the remainder is unknown. V and J calls and clone size follow that table, whereas D and trimming were derived from the DNA. The sample yields 200,000 to 300,000 clones; over 20% were counted once. About 0.027% of the sample rests with the top ten.

Each donor gave one peripheral blood draw, averaging roughly 100 mL, which was collected into heparinised tubes. Using a panel that included CD45RO, CCR7, CD25, CD127, CD95 and CD27, naive, central memory, regulatory and stem cell-like memory CD4+ T cells were sorted on a BD FACSAria II. A purity above 98% was achieved for all sorted populations. PBMCs were separated immediately by Lymphoprep density gradient centrifugation and were stained directly, without being cultured. Samples were stained and sorted in pairs, with one healthy donor and one patient per experiment, so that batch effects were minimized. The cysteine opens and the phenylalanine closes a CDR3 of 13 amino acids. The kept DNA is CDR3 alone, 39 bases in frame from the first base. Trimming at the junction amounts to 5 bases on V and 9 bases on J, and the germline ends lie 14 bases apart. CDR1 LNHNV and CDR2 YYDKDF were looked up in the germline V gene (reference sequence).

The specimen was naive CD4+ T cells from blood. What this sample's cell subset or site label stands for: true naive CD4+ T cells. The rearranged chain carries TRBV15 and TRBJ2-1; the D gene lacks a confident call. This clonotype originated in a woman aged 40-49 years with type 1 diabetes. The CDR3 is CATSPNRVREQFF. The nucleotides read TGTGCCACCAGCCCAAACCGAGTGCGTGAGCAGTTCTTC.